A selection of T cell receptor beta chains follows, all from one sample in a study of cytomegalovirus exposure and HLA in healthy donors. The data were produced by immunoSEQ multiplex PCR, yet TCRdb's version contains in-frame clones alone and is incomplete. Among roughly 76,000 clones listed, 79% were seen once. The sample consisted of PBMCs. Receptors were obtained from a man younger than 45 in good health and CMV-seronegative. The CDR3 runs from the conserved cysteine through the conserved F or W. Fields, in order: clone size, D gene, V gene, J gene, CDR3 DNA, CDR3 protein. The D gene is left open where the match is weak. Some rows mark clone size as missing; the rest say once, few, many or name a class of expanded clone.

.	TRBD1	TRBV30	TRBJ1-2	TGTGCCTGGAGAAGGGGACAGGTCGATGGCTACACCTTC	CAWRRGQVDGYTF
.	.	TRBV7-2	TRBJ2-5	TGTGCCAGCAGCTTCGTTTTTCGAGAGACCCAGTACTTC	CASSFVFRETQYF
.	TRBD2	TRBV11-2	TRBJ2-2	TGTGCCAGCAGCCCGAGGACTAGCGTCAATACCGGGGAGCTGTTTTTT	CASSPRTSVNTGELFF
.	TRBD2	TRBV5-4	TRBJ2-1	TGTGCCAGCAGCTTGGGAGGACCTAGCGGGAGGAGGGCGAATGAGCAGTTCTTC	CASSLGGPSGRRANEQFF
.	TRBD1	TRBV5-1	TRBJ1-1	TGCGCCAGCAGCAATGTGGACAGGGGAGCGATGAACACTGAAGCTTTCTTT	CASSNVDRGAMNTEAFF
.	.	TRBV7-9	TRBJ2-5	TGTGCCAGCAGCTCCCGAGGATCTCGAGAGACCCAGTACTTC	CASSSRGSRETQYF
.	TRBD1	TRBV7-2	TRBJ2-1	TGTGCCAGCAGAGATAACAGGGGAAGCTCCTACAATGAGCAGTTCTTC	CASRDNRGSSYNEQFF
.	.	TRBV18	TRBJ1-2	TGTGCCAGCTCACAACAAATTAACGAGGTTGATCCCGTTGGCTACACCTTC	CASSQQINEVDPVGYTF
few	TRBD2	TRBV4-3	TRBJ2-7	TGCGCCAGCAGCCAAGGGACTAGCGGGGCGGCCTCCTACGAGCAGTACTTC	CASSQGTSGAASYEQYF
.	.	TRBV7-2	TRBJ2-3	TGTGCCAGCAGCCCCCGGGATACGCAGTATTTT	CASSPRDTQYF
.	.	TRBV6-1	TRBJ2-1	TGTGCCAGCACCCGACTCGACAATGAGCAGTTCTTC	CASTRLDNEQFF
.	.	TRBV30	TRBJ2-3	TGTGCCTGGAGTGTAGGCTCAGGGACAGATACGCAGTATTTT	CAWSVGSGTDTQYF
.	.	TRBV5-6	TRBJ1-2	TGTGCCAGCAGCTTGGAGGCGGCTTATGGCTACACCTTC	CASSLEAAYGYTF
.	.	TRBV5-1	TRBJ1-4	TGCGCCAGCAGCTCCGCGGGAGCTAATGAAAAACTGTTTTTT	CASSSAGANEKLFF
few	TRBD1	TRBV7-9	TRBJ1-2	TGTGCCAGCAGCTTAGCCTCCGGGACAGGGGATGGCTACACCTTC	CASSLASGTGDGYTF
.	.	TRBV9	TRBJ2-3	TGTGCCAGCAGCGTCGACTCCGGGATAAACACAGATACGCAGTATTTT	CASSVDSGINTDTQYF
.	TRBD1	TRBV4-2	TRBJ1-4	TGTGCCAGCAGCCCAGATACAGGGGCCCCCGAAAAACTGTTTTTT	CASSPDTGAPEKLFF
.	.	TRBV5-4	TRBJ2-3	TGTGCCAGCAGCTCGGGGAGGGGGGGAAACACAGATACGCAGTATTTT	CASSSGRGGNTDTQYF
.	.	TRBV7-3	TRBJ2-3	TGTGCCAGCGGAAGAGGGGGGGGGTTAGCTGATACGCAGTATTTT	CASGRGGGLADTQYF
.	.	TRBV27	TRBJ1-1	TGTGCCAGCAGATTAACGGGGGGGGACTTTTATGAAGCTTTCTTT	CASRLTGGDFYEAFF
few	.	TRBV5-6	TRBJ2-1	TGTGCCAGCAGCTTGGTGGTGTTGCTTGGCGAGCAGTTCTTC	CASSLVVLLGEQFF
.	.	TRBV13	TRBJ1-1	TGTGCCAGCAGCGTTCTCCCAGAAAACACTGAAGCTTTCTTT	CASSVLPENTEAFF
.	TRBD2	TRBV7-9	TRBJ2-3	TGTGCCAGCTCCCGGGCTAGCGGGAACACAGATACGCAGTATTTT	CASSRASGNTDTQYF
.	TRBD1	TRBV18	TRBJ1-2	TGTGCCAGCTCACCGGGACAGGCCAGGTATGGCTACACCTTC	CASSPGQARYGYTF
.	TRBD2	TRBV6-1	TRBJ2-5	TGTGCCAGCAATCTAGCGGGGGGGAAAGAGACCCAGTACTTC	CASNLAGGKETQYF
.	.	TRBV2	TRBJ1-2	TGTGCCAGCAGTGAAGCGCCGGGTGGCTACACCTTC	CASSEAPGGYTF
.	.	TRBV7-2	TRBJ1-6	TGTGCCAGCAGCCCCGGACAGACCAATAATTCACCCCTCCACTTT	CASSPGQTNNSPLHF
few	.	TRBV10-3	TRBJ1-1	TGTGCCATCAGTGAGTCGTTGGGGGGGGGCCGGGGTACTGAAGCTTTCTTT	CAISESLGGGRGTEAFF
.	.	TRBV2	TRBJ2-5	TGTGCCAGCAGAGAACTAGCAGTCCAAGAGACCCAGTACTTC	CASRELAVQETQYF
.	TRBD1	TRBV5-1	TRBJ2-1	TGCGCCAGCAGTTACGCCCCGGGACAGGGGAAGGATGAGCAGTTCTTC	CASSYAPGQGKDEQFF
.	TRBD1	TRBV19	TRBJ1-6	TGTGCCAGTAGTATTCAGGGGGACTCACCCCTCCACTTT	CASSIQGDSPLHF
.	.	TRBV13	TRBJ2-7	TGTGCCAGCAGCTCGACAGACTCCTACGAGCAGTACTTC	CASSSTDSYEQYF
once	TRBD2	TRBV16	TRBJ2-7	TGTGCCAGCAGCCAAAGGGAGGGCGGGCAGTACTTC	CASSQREGGQYF
.	.	TRBV5-1	TRBJ2-5	TGCGCCAGCAGCTTAGTAACAGGGCTCGGAGAGACCCAGTACTTC	CASSLVTGLGETQYF
.	TRBD1	TRBV6-5	TRBJ1-5	TGTGCCAGCAGTTCGGACAGGGGGAATAATCAGCCCCAGCATTTT	CASSSDRGNNQPQHF
.	TRBD2	TRBV6-1	TRBJ2-5	TGTGCCAGCAGTGAAGCGTCTAGCGGGACAGCCCCCCAAGAGACCCAGTACTTC	CASSEASSGTAPQETQYF
.	.	TRBV4-1	TRBJ2-7	TGCGCCAGCAGCCAAGAGGAACAGGTTGGCTACGAGCAGTACTTC	CASSQEEQVGYEQYF
once	.	TRBV7-9	TRBJ2-3	TGTGCCAGCAGCTACCGGACACTAGCAGTAGAGGGAAATACGCAGTATTTT	CASSYRTLAVEGNTQYF
.	.	TRBV6-5	TRBJ1-1	TGTGCCAGCACCCCACTCTCTACCGGCACTGAAGCTTTCTTT	CASTPLSTGTEAFF
.	TRBD1	TRBV9	TRBJ1-4	TGTGCCAGCAGCCAGGGGACAGAACATAATGAAAAACTGTTTTTT	CASSQGTEHNEKLFF
.	.	TRBV5-1	TRBJ2-2	TGCGCCAGCAGCCCGGTGGGGGCCCCAAAACAGGGTATTGGAGCCCGGGAGCTGTTTTTT	CASSPVGAPKQGIGARELFF
.	.	TRBV18	TRBJ1-1	TGTGCCAGCTCACCAAAGCGATCTGGCACTGAAGCTTTCTTT	CASSPKRSGTEAFF
.	.	TRBV5-5	TRBJ1-1	TGTGCCAGCAGCTTGGTTGTCGATCAGGGTCTCTTGACGCCTGAAGCTTTCTTT	CASSLVVDQGLLTPEAFF